This TCR beta chain was documented in a study of early T cells in non-severe SARS-CoV-2 infection. CDR1 and CDR2 from the germline V gene are SGHDN and FVKESK. This CDR3 has 14 amino acids. The V gene lost 0 bases and the J gene lost 3 bases, with 9 bases spanning the gap. Individual cDNA molecules received unique molecular identifiers. Using its own MiXCR run on the 5' RACE reads, TCRdb lists one record per CDR3 protein. The repertoire holds tens of thousands of distinct CDR3 sequences, with around 12% as singletons. This receptor was obtained from an adult who was a healthcare worker with PCR-confirmed SARS-CoV-2 infection or an uninfected control (not recorded which). The specimen was whole blood. This chain connects TRBV14 to TRBJ2-7; no firm D call. CDR3 nucleotides: TGTGCCAGCAGCCAAGATCTTGGAATCTACGAGCAGTACTTC. Its translation is CASSQDLGIYEQYF.